This T cell receptor (beta chain) comes out of a study of blood T cell repertoires in COVID-19. At the level of the study: T cells, B-cell-depleted T cells, or PBMCs provided the cDNA or gDNA that served as material.

Methods used by the authors: Nucleated cell counts were estimated from reference gene primer amplification. Sequenced by immunoSEQ multiplex PCR; TCRdb stores in-frame clones only, minus some. The V and J calls and the clone size are those of that table, but D and trimming were determined from the DNA. The sample lists 85,000 to 100,000 clones, over 75% occurring once. The receptor was derived from a man aged 55-75 years with acute or convalescent COVID-19. Sequenced sample: peripheral blood.

The CDR3 is CASSLTGAPSYGYTF. In DNA, the CDR3 is TGTGCCAGTAGTCTTACAGGAGCTCCCTCCTATGGCTACACCTTC. The chain uses TRBV19 and TRBJ1-2, with D tentatively TRBD1 (5 bases). The CDR3 spans 15 residues. With 5 bases removed from V and 4 bases from J, the gap between germline ends came to 17 bases. The germline V gene has CDR1 LNHDA and CDR2 SQIVND (reference sequence).